The 17 T cell receptor beta chains below all came from one sample that was sequenced in a study of blood T cell repertoires in COVID-19. Sequencing was performed with immunoSEQ multiplex PCR; in TCRdb, only in-frame clones are kept and a portion is missing. The sample contains 180,000 or so clones, about 90% of which appear only once. Material: peripheral blood. The receptors were gathered from a man aged 35 to 55 with active or convalescent COVID-19.

This sequence joins TRBV5-4 and TRBJ2-2; no definite D call. The CDR3 spans 17 residues. Germline lookup yields CDR1 SGHNT and CDR2 YYREEE (reference sequence). V lost 0 bases to trimming and J lost 0 bases, with 12 bases between them. CDR3 sequence: CASSLATGFANTGELFF. In DNA form, the CDR3 reads TGTGCCAGCAGCTTGGCAACCGGGTTCGCGAACACCGGGGAGCTGTTTTTT. Full variable domain (outside the CDR3, taken from reference TRBV5-4 and TRBJ2-2): ETGVTQSPTHLIKTRGQQVTLRCSSQSGHNTVSWYQQALGQGPQFIFQYYREEENGRGNFPPRFSGLQFPNYSSELNVNALELDDSALYLCASSLATGFANTGELFFGEGSRLTVL.

The rearrangement joins TRBV30 to TRBJ2-7; TRBD1 matches at 12 bases. The trim removed 4 bases at V and 0 bases at J, leaving 13 bases unmatched. Germline lookup yields CDR1 GTSNPN and CDR2 SVGIG (reference sequence). The CDR3 length is 18 residues. CDR3 in DNA: TGTGCCTGGACCCACCGGGACAGGGGGCGAAAATACTCCTACGAGCAGTACTTC. It translates to CAWTHRDRGRKYSYEQYF.

V is TRBV12-3 or TRBV12-4 and J is TRBJ2-1, with D perhaps TRBD2 (6 bases). V gave up 3 bases and J gave up 6 bases, with 9 bases separating them. CDR3 length: 13 residues. CDR3 residues: CASSLWGVNEQFF. CDR3 DNA sequence: TGTGCCAGCAGTTTGTGGGGGGTCAATGAGCAGTTCTTC.

Written as DNA, the CDR3 is TGTGCCACCAGCAGAGACCTTGCAGGGCAAACAACTAATGAAAAACTGTTTTTT. It translates to CATSRDLAGQTTNEKLFF. This rearrangement joins TRBV15 to TRBJ1-4; D possibly corresponds to TRBD1 (5 bases). This CDR3 is built from 18 residues. V shed 0 bases and J shed 0 bases, with 14 bases lying between them. In germline, CDR1 is LNHNV, CDR2 YYDKDF (reference sequence).

The gene calls are TRBV24-1 and TRBJ2-5; 11 bases line up with TRBD2. CDR3 length: 17 residues. J lost 0 bases, V lost 5 bases, and 7 bases had no gene match. The germline gives CDR1 KGHDR, CDR2 SFDVKD. CDR3 nucleotide sequence: TGTGCCACCAGTGCGCAACTAGCGGGGGCCTACCAAGAGACCCAGTACTTC. Its protein product is CATSAQLAGAYQETQYF.

Of note for this clone: Other nucleotide sequences from this sample produce the same CDR3. The chain joins TRBV19 to TRBJ1-2; a weak D match, TRBD1 (6 bases). Trimming stripped 5 bases from V and 4 bases from J, with 11 bases between. This CDR3 contains 13 residues. Germline V lookup: CDR1 LNHDA, CDR2 SQIVND (reference sequence). The CDR3, as DNA: TGTGCCAGTAGTCCGGACAGCTTCTATGGCTACACCTTC. Protein: CASSPDSFYGYTF.

This clone was seen more than once but under ten times. The chain employs TRBV18 and TRBJ1-5; D perhaps matches TRBD1 (6 bases). V was pared by 5 bases and J by 5 bases, with 10 bases between. The CDR3 is made up of 13 amino acids. The germline V gene has CDR1 KGHSH and CDR2 LQKENI. CDR3 in amino acids: CASSTSGDQPQHF. For the CDR3, the DNA is TGTGCCAGCTCAACGTCAGGGGATCAGCCCCAGCATTTT.

J is TRBJ2-3 and V is TRBV9, with D uncertain. Germline loops: CDR1 SGDLS, CDR2 YYNGEE. The CDR3 spans 14 residues. Trimming stripped 0 bases from V and 6 bases from J, with 11 bases between. The CDR3, as DNA: TGTGCCAGCAGCGTAGAGGCAGTGCGGGATACGCAGTATTTT. Translation gives CASSVEAVRDTQYF. Full variable domain (missing parts from reference TRBV9 and TRBJ2-3): DSGVTQTPKHLITATGQRVTLRCSPRSGDLSVYWYQQSLDQGLQFLIQYYNGEERAKGNILERFSAQQFPDLHSELNLSSLELGDSALYFCASSVEAVRDTQYFGPGTRLTVL.

This chain links TRBV11-2 with TRBJ1-6; 11 bases agree with TRBD1. The trim removed 5 bases at V and 7 bases at J, leaving 4 bases unmatched. Germline CDR1 and CDR2: SGHAT and FQNNGV. The CDR3 extends over 15 amino acids. CDR3 DNA sequence: TGTGCCAGCAGCCCGGGGACAGGGGGAAATTCACCCCTCCACTTT. It yields the protein CASSPGTGGNSPLHF.

This clone was counted a few times. The rearrangement links TRBV4-1 to TRBJ2-7; D might be TRBD2 (6 bases). Germline assignment: CDR1 MGHRA and CDR2 YSYEKL. There are 16 residues in the CDR3. The V end lost 5 bases, the J end lost 4 bases, and 21 bases lay between the germline ends. CDR3 sequence reads: CASSYGRGDSKYEQYF. DNA for the CDR3: TGCGCCAGCAGCTATGGTCGAGGGGACTCGAAATACGAGCAGTACTTC.

In this sample, this clone turned up once. The genes are TRBV5-5 and TRBJ1-4; TRBD1 matches 7 bases. Germline CDR1 SGHKS, CDR2 YYEKEE (reference sequence). The CDR3 has 14 residues. J was trimmed by 2 bases and V by 4 bases; bases with no gene match: 2. The CDR3 here is CASSVGQTNEKLFF. The DNA of the CDR3 is TGTGCCAGCAGCGTGGGACAGACTAATGAAAAACTGTTTTTT.

V usage is TRBV19 and J usage is TRBJ1-2, with 11 nucleotides matching TRBD1. The CDR3 sequence is 15 residues long. Trimming took 10 bases from V and 4 from J; bases not matched to a gene: 11. Germline V lookup: CDR1 LNHDA, CDR2 SQIVND (reference sequence). The CDR3, as DNA: TGTGCCACCAAGGACAGGGGGCGCGGCATCTATGGCTACACCTTC. Protein product: CATKDRGRGIYGYTF. Complete variable domain (other parts from reference TRBV19 and TRBJ1-2): DGGITQSPKYLFRKEGQNVTLSCEQNLNHDAMYWYRQDPGQGLRLIYYSQIVNDFQKGDIAEGYSVSREKKESFPLTVTSAQKNPTAFYLCATKDRGRGIYGYTFGSGTRLTVV.

This chain uses TRBV10-2 with TRBJ1-5; D not resolved. This CDR3 region has 16 residues. V shed 2 bases and J shed 1 base, with 12 bases lying between them. Looked up from germline, CDR1 is WSHSY and CDR2 is SAAADI. CDR3 in amino acids: CASSEISRGSNQPQHF. In DNA form, the CDR3 reads TGCGCCAGCAGTGAGATTTCCCGCGGGAGCAATCAGCCCCAGCATTTT.

This clone turned up a few times. The V call is TRBV29-1, the J call TRBJ1-1; 11 bases are shared with TRBD1. There are 13 residues in the CDR3. J lost 4 bases, V lost 6 bases, and 4 bases had no gene match. Germline loops: CDR1 SQVTM, CDR2 ANQGSEA. In DNA, the CDR3 is TGCAGCGTATGTGGGACAGGGGGCACTGAAGCTTTCTTT. This sequence encodes CSVCGTGGTEAFF.

This clone is a singleton in its sample. This chain connects TRBV7-6 to TRBJ1-3; possible D gene TRBD1, 6 bases. This CDR3 comprises 15 residues. The germline V gene has CDR1 SGHVS and CDR2 FNYEAQ. V was trimmed by 0 bases and J by 4 bases, leaving 10 bases between them. The CDR3 bases are TGTGCCAGCAGCTTAGCAGGGGGAGCGGGAAACACCATATATTTT. It specifies CASSLAGGAGNTIYF. The full variable domain, completed using reference TRBV7-6 and TRBJ1-3, is GAGVSQSPRYKVTKRGQDVALRCDPISGHVSLYWYRQALGQGPEFLTYFNYEAQQDKSGLPNDRFSAERPEGSISTLTIQRTEQRDSAMYRCASSLAGGAGNTIYFGEGSWLTVV.

This clone was seen more than once but under ten times. The genes are TRBV4-3 and TRBJ1-3; D is unresolved. In germline, CDR1 is LGHNA, CDR2 YSLEER. V was cut by 0 bases and J by 0 bases, with 12 bases left in between. The CDR3 runs 17 residues. The CDR3 DNA follows: TGCGCCAGCAGCCAAGATCAAGTGGCAACCTCTGGAAACACCATATATTTT. This codes for CASSQDQVATSGNTIYF.

The chain joins TRBV24-1 to TRBJ1-2; TRBD1 aligns across 9 bases. CDR1 is KGHDR, CDR2 SFDVKD, per germline. J was trimmed by 8 bases and V by 7 bases; bases with no gene match: 7. The length of the CDR3 is 13 residues. This CDR3 is CATRGQGQGGYTF. The DNA for the CDR3 is TGTGCCACCAGAGGACAGGGGCAGGGGGGCTACACCTTC.